This TCR beta chain appears in the sequencing data of a study of blood T cell repertoires in COVID-19. Whole-study context: Some COVID-19 samples were acute and others convalescent; all came from the United States, Italy and Spain. Sample material is recorded as cDNA or gDNA derived from T cells, B-cell-depleted T cells, or PBMCs.

The method was immunoSEQ multiplex PCR; TCRdb's version includes in-frame clones alone and lacks a portion of them. The sample includes about 400,000 clones, roughly 90% of them seen just once. The CDR3 extends over 15 amino acids. Trimming shortened V by 0 bases and J by 4 bases, and 10 bases separated the two germline ends. Germline loops: CDR1 SGHRS, CDR2 YFSETQ. The sequenced material came from peripheral blood. The chain has TRBV5-1 and TRBJ1-4, with D hard to call. This receptor was taken from a man aged 35 to 55 with acute or convalescent COVID-19. Here the CDR3 reads CASSLVAGVNEKLFF. The CDR3 DNA sequence: TGCGCCAGCAGCTTGGTGGCAGGCGTTAATGAAAAACTGTTTTTT.